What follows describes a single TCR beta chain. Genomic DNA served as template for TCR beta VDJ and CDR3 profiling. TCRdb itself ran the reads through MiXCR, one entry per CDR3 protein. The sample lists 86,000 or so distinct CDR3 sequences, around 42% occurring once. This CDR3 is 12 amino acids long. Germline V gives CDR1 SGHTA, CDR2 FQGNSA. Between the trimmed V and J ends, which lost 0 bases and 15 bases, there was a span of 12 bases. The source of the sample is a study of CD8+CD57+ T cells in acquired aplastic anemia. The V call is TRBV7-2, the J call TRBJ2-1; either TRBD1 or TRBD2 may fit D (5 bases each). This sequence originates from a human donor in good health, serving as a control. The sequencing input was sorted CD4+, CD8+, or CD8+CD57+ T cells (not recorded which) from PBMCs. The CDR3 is CASSLAGRWWFF. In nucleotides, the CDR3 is TGTGCCAGCAGCTTAGCGGGACGCTGGTGGTTCTTC.